This TCR beta chain was retrieved from a study of OX40 agonist ivuxolimab in advanced cancers. Across the study: Recorded diagnoses for dose-escalation patients were hepatocellular carcinoma, melanoma, renal cell or head and neck cancer. The study's findings and limits: The specificity for antigen of the expanded peripheral T cells was not determined.

At baseline, cycle 4 day 1, and cycle 7 day 1, blood was sampled. This clone was found once. As yet, its antigen is unknown. TCRdb keeps only in-frame clones here, not all; method: immunoSEQ multiplex PCR. The table has about 99,000 clones, 90% to 97% seen once. With V trimmed by 4 bases and J by 9 bases, 4 bases remained unmatched. This CDR3 comprises 12 residues. Germline V gives CDR1 SGDLS, CDR2 YYNGEE. The J gene is TRBJ2-1, the V gene TRBV9, with 7 bases that match TRBD1. The clonotype originates from an adult with an advanced solid tumor such as melanoma, head and neck, liver or kidney cancer. Sample: CD4+ or CD8+ T cells sorted from blood, taken in a trial of the OX40 agonist ivuxolimab. The CDR3 nucleotides are TGTGCCAGCAGCACAGGGGAAATTGAGCAGTTCTTC. Amino acid sequence: CASSTGEIEQFF.